This T cell receptor beta chain was found in a study of cytomegalovirus exposure and HLA in healthy donors. V gave up 4 bases and J gave up 5 bases; unmatched junction bases: 5. Germline CDR1 reads SGHTS; CDR2 reads YDEGEE. The CDR3 extends over 15 amino acids. Primers included in the PCR were 60 Vbeta and 13 Jbeta primers. Some clones are missing from TCRdb's copy, which holds only in-frame ones; the method was immunoSEQ multiplex PCR. In the table there are 200,000 to 250,000 clones, 85% of which are singletons. This chain joins TRBV5-8 and TRBJ2-1; 11 nucleotides match TRBD2. Sequenced input: PBMCs. This clonotype originated in a human donor in good health. The CDR3 DNA reads TGTGCCAGCAGCGGGGGACTAGCGGTGAACAATGAGCAGTTCTTC. Its protein product is CASSGGLAVNNEQFF.